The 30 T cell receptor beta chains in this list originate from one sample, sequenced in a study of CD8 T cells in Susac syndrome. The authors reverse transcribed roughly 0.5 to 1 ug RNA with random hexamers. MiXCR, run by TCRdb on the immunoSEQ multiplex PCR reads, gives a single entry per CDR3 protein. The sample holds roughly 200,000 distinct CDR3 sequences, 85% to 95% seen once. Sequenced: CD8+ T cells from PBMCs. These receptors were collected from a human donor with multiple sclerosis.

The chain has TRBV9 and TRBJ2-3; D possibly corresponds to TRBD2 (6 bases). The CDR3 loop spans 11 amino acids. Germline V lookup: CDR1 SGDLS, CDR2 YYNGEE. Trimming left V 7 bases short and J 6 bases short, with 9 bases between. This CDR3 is CASGGRDTQYF. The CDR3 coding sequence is TGTGCCAGCGGGGGGAGGGATACGCAGTATTTT.

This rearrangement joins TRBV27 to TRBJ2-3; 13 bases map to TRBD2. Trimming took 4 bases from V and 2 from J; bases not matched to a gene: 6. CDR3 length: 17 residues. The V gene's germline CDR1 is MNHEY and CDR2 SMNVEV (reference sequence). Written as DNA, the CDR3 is TGTGCCAGCAGTTCCTCGGGACTAGCGGGACTCACAGATACGCAGTATTTT. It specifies CASSSSGLAGLTDTQYF.

The CDR3 sequence is CASLTGGTGELFF. The CDR3 region has the DNA TGTGCCAGCCTAACAGGGGGCACCGGGGAGCTGTTTTTT. J is TRBJ2-2 and V is TRBV12-3 or TRBV12-4; 8 bases are shared with TRBD1. The length of the CDR3 is 13 residues. Losses at the gene ends were 8 bases for V and 4 bases for J; bases not matched to a gene: 3.

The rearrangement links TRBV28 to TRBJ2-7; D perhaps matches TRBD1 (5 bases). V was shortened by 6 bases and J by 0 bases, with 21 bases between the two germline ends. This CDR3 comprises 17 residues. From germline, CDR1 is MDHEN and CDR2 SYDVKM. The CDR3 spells CASSRLRLGDYSYEQYF. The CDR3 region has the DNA TGTGCCAGCAGCCGATTACGTCTAGGGGATTACTCCTACGAGCAGTACTTC.

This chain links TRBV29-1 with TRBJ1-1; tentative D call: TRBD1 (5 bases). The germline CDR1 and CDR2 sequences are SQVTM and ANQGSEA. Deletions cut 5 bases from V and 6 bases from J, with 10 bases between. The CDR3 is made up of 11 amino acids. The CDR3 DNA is TGCAGCGTTCCCCTGGGGGCTGAAGCTTTCTTT. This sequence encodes CSVPLGAEAFF.

The CDR3 loop is CASSSTGQGYEQYF. In DNA, the CDR3 is TGTGCCAGCAGCTCCACGGGACAGGGGTACGAGCAGTACTTC. The genes are TRBV7-9 and TRBJ2-7; 10 bases are shared with TRBD1. V shed 4 bases and J 4 bases; nucleotides not matched to a gene: 4. CDR1 SEHNR and CDR2 FQNEAQ come from the germline V gene (reference sequence). This CDR3 is 14 amino acids long.

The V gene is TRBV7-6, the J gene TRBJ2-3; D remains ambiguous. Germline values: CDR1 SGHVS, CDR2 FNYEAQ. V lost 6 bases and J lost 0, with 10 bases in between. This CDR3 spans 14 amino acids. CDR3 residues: CASRQTVSTDTQYF. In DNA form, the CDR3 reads TGTGCCAGCAGACAGACGGTTAGCACAGATACGCAGTATTTT.

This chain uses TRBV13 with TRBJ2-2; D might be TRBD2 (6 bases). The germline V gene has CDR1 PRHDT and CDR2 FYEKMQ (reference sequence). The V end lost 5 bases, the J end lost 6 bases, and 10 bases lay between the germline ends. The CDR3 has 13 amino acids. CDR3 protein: CASSLGLPGELFF. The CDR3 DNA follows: TGTGCCAGCAGCCTGGGACTTCCCGGGGAGCTGTTTTTT. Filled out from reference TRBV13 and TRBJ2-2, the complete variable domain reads AAGVIQSPRHLIKEKRETATLKCYPIPRHDTVYWYQQGPGQDPQFLISFYEKMQSDKGSIPDRFSAQQFSDYHSELNMSSLELGDSALYFCASSLGLPGELFFGEGSRLTVL.

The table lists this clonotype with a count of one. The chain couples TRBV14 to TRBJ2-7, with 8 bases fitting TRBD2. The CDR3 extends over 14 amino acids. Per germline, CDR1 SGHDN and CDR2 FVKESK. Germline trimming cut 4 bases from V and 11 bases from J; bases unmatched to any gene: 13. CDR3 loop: CASSRYAGAGAEYF. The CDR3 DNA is TGTGCCAGCAGCCGTTACGCGGGAGCGGGGGCAGAGTACTTC.

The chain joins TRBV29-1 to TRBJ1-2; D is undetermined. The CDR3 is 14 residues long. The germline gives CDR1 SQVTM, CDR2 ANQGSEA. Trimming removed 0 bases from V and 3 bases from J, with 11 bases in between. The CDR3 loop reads CSVEDLGKDYGYTF. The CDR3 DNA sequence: TGCAGCGTTGAAGATCTTGGCAAAGACTATGGCTACACCTTC.

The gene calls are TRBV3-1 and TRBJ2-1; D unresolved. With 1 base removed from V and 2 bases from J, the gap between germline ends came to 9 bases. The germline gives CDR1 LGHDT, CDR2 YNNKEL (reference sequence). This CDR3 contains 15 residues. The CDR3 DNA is TGTGCCAGCAGCCAAGTAGCAGCTACCTACAATGAGCAGTTCTTC. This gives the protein CASSQVAATYNEQFF.

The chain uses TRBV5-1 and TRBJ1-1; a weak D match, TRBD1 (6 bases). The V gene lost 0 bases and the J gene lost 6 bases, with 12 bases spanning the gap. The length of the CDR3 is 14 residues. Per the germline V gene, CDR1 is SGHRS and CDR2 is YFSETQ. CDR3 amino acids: CASSLGTRGPEAFF. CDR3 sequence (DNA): TGCGCCAGCAGCTTGGGGACCCGGGGGCCTGAAGCTTTCTTT.

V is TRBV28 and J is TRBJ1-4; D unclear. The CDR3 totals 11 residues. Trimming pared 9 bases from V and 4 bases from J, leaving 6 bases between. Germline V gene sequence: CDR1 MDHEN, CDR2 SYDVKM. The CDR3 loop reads CARGNNEKLFF. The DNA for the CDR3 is TGTGCCAGGGGCAATAATGAAAAACTGTTTTTT.

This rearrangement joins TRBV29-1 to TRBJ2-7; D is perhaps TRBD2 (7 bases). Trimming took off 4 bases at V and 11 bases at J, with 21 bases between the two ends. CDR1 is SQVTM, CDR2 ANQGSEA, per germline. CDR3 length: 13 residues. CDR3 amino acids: CSVVGGASTSEYF. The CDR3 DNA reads TGCAGCGTTGTTGGGGGGGCCTCTACGAGTGAGTACTTC.

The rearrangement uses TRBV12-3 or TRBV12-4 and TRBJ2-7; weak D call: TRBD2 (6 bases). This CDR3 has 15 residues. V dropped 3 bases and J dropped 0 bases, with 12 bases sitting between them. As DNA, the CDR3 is TGTGCCAGCAGTTTTGGGACTCCTGGCTCCTACGAGCAGTACTTC. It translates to CASSFGTPGSYEQYF.

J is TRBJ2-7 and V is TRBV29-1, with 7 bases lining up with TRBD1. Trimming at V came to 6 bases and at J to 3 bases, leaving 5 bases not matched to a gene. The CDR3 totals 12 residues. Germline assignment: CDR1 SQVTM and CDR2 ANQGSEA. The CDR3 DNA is TGCAGCGTCTCGGGACAGTACTACGAGCAGTACTTC. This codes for CSVSGQYYEQYF.

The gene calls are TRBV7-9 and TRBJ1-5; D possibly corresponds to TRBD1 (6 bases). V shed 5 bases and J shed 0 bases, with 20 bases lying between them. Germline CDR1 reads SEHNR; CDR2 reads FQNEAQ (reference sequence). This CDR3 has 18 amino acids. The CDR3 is CASSPGTSEGHSNQPQHF. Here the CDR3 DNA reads TGTGCCAGCAGCCCGGGGACATCCGAGGGGCATAGCAATCAGCCCCAGCATTTT. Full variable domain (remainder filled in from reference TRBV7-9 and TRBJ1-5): DTGVSQNPRHKITKRGQNVTFRCDPISEHNRLYWYRQTLGQGPEFLTYFQNEAQLEKSRLLSDRFSAERPKGSFSTLEIQRTEQGDSAMYLCASSPGTSEGHSNQPQHFGDGTRLSIL.

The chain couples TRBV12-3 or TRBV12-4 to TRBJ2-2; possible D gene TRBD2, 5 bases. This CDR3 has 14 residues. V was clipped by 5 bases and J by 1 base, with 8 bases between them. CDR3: CASSTTKNTGELFF. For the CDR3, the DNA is TGTGCCAGCAGTACGACTAAGAACACCGGGGAGCTGTTTTTT.

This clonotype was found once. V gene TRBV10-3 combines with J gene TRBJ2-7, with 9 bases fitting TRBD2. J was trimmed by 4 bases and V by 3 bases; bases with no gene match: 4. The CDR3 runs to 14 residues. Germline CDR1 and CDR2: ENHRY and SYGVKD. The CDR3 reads CAISELAGGYEQYF. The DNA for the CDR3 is TGTGCCATCAGTGAACTAGCGGGTGGGTACGAGCAGTACTTC.

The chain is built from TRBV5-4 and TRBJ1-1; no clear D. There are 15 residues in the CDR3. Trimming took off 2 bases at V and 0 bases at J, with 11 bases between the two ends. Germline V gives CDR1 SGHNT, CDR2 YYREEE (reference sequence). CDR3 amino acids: CASSFRRTMNTEAFF. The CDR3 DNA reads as TGTGCCAGCAGCTTTCGCAGGACGATGAACACTGAAGCTTTCTTT.

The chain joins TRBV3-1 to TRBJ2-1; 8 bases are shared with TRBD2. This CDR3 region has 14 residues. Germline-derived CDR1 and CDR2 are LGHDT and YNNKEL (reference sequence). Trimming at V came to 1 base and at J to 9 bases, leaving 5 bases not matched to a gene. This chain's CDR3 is CASSQAGLDIEQFF. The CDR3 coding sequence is TGTGCCAGCAGCCAAGCGGGACTAGACATTGAGCAGTTCTTC.

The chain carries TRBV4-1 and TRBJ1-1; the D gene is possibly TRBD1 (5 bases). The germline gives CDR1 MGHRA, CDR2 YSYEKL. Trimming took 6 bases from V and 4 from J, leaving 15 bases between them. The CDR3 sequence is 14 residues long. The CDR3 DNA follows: TGCGCCAGCAGTAGTACGGGGCTCGCCACTGAAGCTTTCTTT. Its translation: CASSSTGLATEAFF.

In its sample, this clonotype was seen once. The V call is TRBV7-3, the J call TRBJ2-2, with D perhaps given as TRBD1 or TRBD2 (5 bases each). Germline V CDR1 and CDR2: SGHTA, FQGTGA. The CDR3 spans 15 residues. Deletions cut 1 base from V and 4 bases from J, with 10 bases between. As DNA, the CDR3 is TGTGCCAGCAGCTTAAAGGGGAGAGGCACCGGGGAGCTGTTTTTT. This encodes CASSLKGRGTGELFF.

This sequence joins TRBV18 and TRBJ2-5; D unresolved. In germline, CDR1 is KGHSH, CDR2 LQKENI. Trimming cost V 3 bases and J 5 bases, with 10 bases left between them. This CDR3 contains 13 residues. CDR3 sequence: CASSPGFMETQYF. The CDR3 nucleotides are TGTGCCAGCTCACCGGGTTTTATGGAGACCCAGTACTTC.

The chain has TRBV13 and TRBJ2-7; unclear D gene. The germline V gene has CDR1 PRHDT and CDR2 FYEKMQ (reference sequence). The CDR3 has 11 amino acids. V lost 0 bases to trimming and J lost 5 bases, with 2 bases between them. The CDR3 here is CASSLGNEQYF. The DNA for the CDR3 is TGTGCCAGCAGCTTAGGAAACGAGCAGTACTTC.

CDR3 DNA sequence: TGCAGCGCAGGACAGGGCAATCAGCCCCAGCATTTT. Amino acid sequence: CSAGQGNQPQHF. The chain combines TRBV29-1 with TRBJ1-5; 7 bases fit TRBD1. The CDR3 covers 12 residues. Germline trimming cut 7 bases from V and 2 bases from J; bases unmatched to any gene: 2. CDR1 is SQVTM, CDR2 ANQGSEA, per germline. The full variable domain, in which reference TRBV29-1 and TRBJ1-5 provide the parts outside the CDR3, is SAVISQKPSRDICQRGTSLTIQCQVDSQVTMMFWYRQQPGQSLTLIATANQGSEATYESGFVIDKFPISRPNLTFSTLTVSNMSPEDSSIYLCSAGQGNQPQHFGDGTRLSIL.

Here the CDR3 reads CSVAGTYEQYF. The DNA of the CDR3 is TGCAGCGTTGCAGGGACCTACGAGCAGTACTTC. V and J are TRBV29-1 and TRBJ2-7; D is perhaps TRBD1 (5 bases). Germline CDR1 is SQVTM and CDR2 is ANQGSEA. Trimming shortened V by 4 bases and J by 2 bases, and 6 bases separated the two germline ends. The CDR3 loop spans 11 amino acids.

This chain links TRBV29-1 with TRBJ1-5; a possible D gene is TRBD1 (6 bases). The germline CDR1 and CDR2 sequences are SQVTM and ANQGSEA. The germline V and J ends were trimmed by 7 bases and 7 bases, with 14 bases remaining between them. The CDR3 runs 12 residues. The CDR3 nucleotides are TGCAGCGCCACAACAGGGAACCAGCCCCAGCATTTT. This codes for CSATTGNQPQHF.

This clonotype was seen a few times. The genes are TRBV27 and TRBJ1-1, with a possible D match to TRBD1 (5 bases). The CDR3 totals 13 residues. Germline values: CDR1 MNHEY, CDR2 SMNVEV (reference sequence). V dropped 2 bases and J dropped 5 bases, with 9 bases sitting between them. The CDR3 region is CASSLSRGTEAFF. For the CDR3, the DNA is TGTGCCAGCAGTTTAAGTCGGGGGACTGAAGCTTTCTTT.

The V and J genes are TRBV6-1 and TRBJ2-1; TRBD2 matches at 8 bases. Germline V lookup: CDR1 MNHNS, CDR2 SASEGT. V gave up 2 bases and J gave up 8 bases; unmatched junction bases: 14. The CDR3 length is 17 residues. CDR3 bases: TGTGCCAGCAGTGAATTTCGTTGGACTAGCAGTGGCGATGAGCAGTTCTTC. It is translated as CASSEFRWTSSGDEQFF.